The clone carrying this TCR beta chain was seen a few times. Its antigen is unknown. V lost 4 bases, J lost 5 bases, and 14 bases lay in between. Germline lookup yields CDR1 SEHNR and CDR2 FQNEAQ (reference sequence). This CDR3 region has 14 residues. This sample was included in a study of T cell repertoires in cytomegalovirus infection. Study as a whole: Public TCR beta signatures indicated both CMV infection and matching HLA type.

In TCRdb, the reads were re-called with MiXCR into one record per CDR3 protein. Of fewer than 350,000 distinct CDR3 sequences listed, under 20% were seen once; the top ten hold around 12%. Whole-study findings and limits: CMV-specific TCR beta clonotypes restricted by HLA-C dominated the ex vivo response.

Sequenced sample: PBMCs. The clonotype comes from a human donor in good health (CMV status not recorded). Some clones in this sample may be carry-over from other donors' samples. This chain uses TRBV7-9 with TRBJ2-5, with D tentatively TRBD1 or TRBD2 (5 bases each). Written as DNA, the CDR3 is TGTGCCAGCAGCTATTATGGGGGTTTGGAGACCCAGTACTTC. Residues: CASSYYGGLETQYF.